This T cell receptor (beta chain) originates from a study of lymphopenia after photon versus proton radiotherapy. The germline V gene has CDR1 SGHRS and CDR2 YFSETQ. This CDR3 has 14 amino acids. V was clipped by 0 bases and J by 4 bases, with 9 bases between them. TCRdb's table, derived via immunoSEQ multiplex PCR, lists solely in-frame clones and lacks some. The table has roughly 15,000 clones, around 84% seen once. The sequences come from peripheral blood, collected from a patient treated with proton-based radiotherapy. V is TRBV5-1 and J is TRBJ2-3, with D perhaps TRBD1 or TRBD2 (5 bases each). This receptor was identified in a man aged 65 to 85 with pancreatic cancer. Here the CDR3 reads CASSLAGSADTQYF. The CDR3, as DNA: TGCGCCAGCAGCTTGGCAGGGAGCGCAGATACGCAGTATTTT.